Listed here are 26 T cell receptor beta chains from one sample, sequenced in a study of CD8+ T cells in alopecia areata. The treatment denotes: oral pan-JAK inhibitor, 5-10 mg twice daily. cDNA prepared by RNA extraction and subsequent reverse transcription served as the template for sequencing. Libraries were prepared by immunoSEQ multiplex PCR; TCRdb keeps only in-frame clonotypes and omits some of them. The sample lists over 200,000 clones; over 60% were seen once. This specimen was CD4+ T cells sorted from blood, taken at week 4, from a patient treated with tofacitinib. These receptors all stem from a human donor with alopecia areata.

This clone was counted a single time. This chain connects TRBV19 to TRBJ2-6; D gene unclear. The V and J ends lost 3 bases and 2 bases respectively, with 5 bases between them. CDR3 size: 14 residues. Germline CDR1 LNHDA, CDR2 SQIVND (reference sequence). The CDR3 here is CASSIGPGANVLTF. The DNA of the CDR3 is TGTGCCAGTAGTATTGGTCCTGGGGCCAACGTCCTGACTTTC.

This chain connects TRBV6-6 to TRBJ2-5; either TRBD1 or TRBD2 may fit D (5 bases each). CDR1 is MNHNY and CDR2 is SVGAGI in the germline V gene (reference sequence). V was clipped by 0 bases and J by 1 base, with 9 bases between them. This CDR3 has 15 residues. CDR3 coding DNA: TGTGCCAGCAGTTACTCAACCGGGACCCAAGAGACCCAGTACTTC. Translation gives CASSYSTGTQETQYF.

The chain uses TRBV30 and TRBJ2-1, with D unresolved. The V end was cut by 2 bases, the J end by 0 bases, with 5 bases between. The germline V gene has CDR1 GTSNPN and CDR2 SVGIG (reference sequence). CDR3 length equals 13 residues. The CDR3 nucleotides are TGTGCCTGGAGTACAAGCTCCTACAATGAGCAGTTCTTC. Translation gives CAWSTSSYNEQFF.

On this clone itself: At one end, the junction sequence differs from germline, possibly due to a read error. The chain couples TRBV7-9 to TRBJ1-2; TRBD1 might be the D (5 bases). This CDR3 region has 14 residues. The germline gives CDR1 SEHNR, CDR2 FQNEAQ (reference sequence). CDR3 protein: CASTLMTASYGYTF. The CDR3 nucleotides are TGTGCCAGCACCTTAATGACAGCCTCCTATGGCTACACCTTC.

The rearrangement uses TRBV30 and TRBJ1-6; D might be TRBD1 (5 bases). This CDR3 is 16 amino acids long. The V and J ends lost 5 bases and 4 bases respectively, with 18 bases between them. Looked up from germline, CDR1 is GTSNPN and CDR2 is SVGIG (reference sequence). The CDR3 bases are TGTGCCTGGCGTCCCTGGACAACCCGTTATAATTCACCCCTCCACTTT. This sequence encodes CAWRPWTTRYNSPLHF.

This clone has just one count. This chain uses TRBV7-9 with TRBJ2-1; D not certain. The CDR3 sequence is 11 residues long. Germline values: CDR1 SEHNR, CDR2 FQNEAQ (reference sequence). With 5 bases removed from V and 6 bases from J, the gap between germline ends came to 5 bases. CDR3 in DNA: TGTGCCAGCAGCACTACCAATGAGCAGTTCTTC. This sequence encodes CASSTTNEQFF.

The chain employs TRBV15 and TRBJ1-4; TRBD1 matches 10 bases. The CDR3 has 15 amino acids. The J segment lost 6 bases and the V segment lost 2 bases, leaving 3 bases of the junction unmatched. Germline CDR1 reads LNHNV; CDR2 reads YYDKDF (reference sequence). CDR3 sequence: CATSRTGTGDEKLFF. As DNA, the CDR3 is TGTGCCACCAGCAGAACCGGGACAGGGGATGAAAAACTGTTTTTT.

In its sample, this clone was seen a few times. The chain uses TRBV6-6 and TRBJ1-4; possibly TRBD1 for D (5 bases). This CDR3 comprises 15 residues. Germline values: CDR1 MNHNY, CDR2 SVGAGI (reference sequence). Trimming pared 5 bases from V and 8 bases from J, leaving 18 bases between. The CDR3 DNA sequence: TGTGCCAGCAGTGGCGGGACGCCCGTCTACGAAAAACTGTTTTTT. Its translation: CASSGGTPVYEKLFF.

In this sample, this clone turned up a few times. The V call is TRBV11-2, the J call TRBJ2-5, with 8 nucleotides matching TRBD1. Germline values: CDR1 SGHAT, CDR2 FQNNGV. The ends lost 4 bases at V and 5 bases at J; junction bases unmatched: 6. CDR3 size: 14 residues. In DNA form, the CDR3 reads TGTGCCAGCAGCTCCGACAGGGGCGTGGAGACCCAGTACTTC. This codes for CASSSDRGVETQYF.

This clone was counted only a few times. V gene TRBV7-2 combines with J gene TRBJ2-1; possible D gene TRBD2, 5 bases. The V end was cut by 1 base, the J end by 7 bases, with 14 bases between. In germline, CDR1 is SGHTA, CDR2 FQGNSA. The CDR3 has 15 residues. The CDR3 DNA is TGTGCCAGCAGCTTAGGCTTCGGGGTTCGTAATGAGCAGTTCTTC. Encoded protein: CASSLGFGVRNEQFF.

This clone was detected only once. In the same sample, other DNA sequences code for this CDR3. The V gene is TRBV29-1, the J gene TRBJ1-3; D unclear. V lost 6 bases and J 1 base, leaving 7 bases between the germline ends. The CDR3 is 12 residues long. Looked up from germline, CDR1 is SQVTM and CDR2 is ANQGSEA. CDR3 loop: CSVGSSGNTIYF. CDR3 bases: TGCAGCGTCGGTTCGTCTGGAAACACCATATATTTT.

This clone was found once. The chain combines TRBV4-3 with TRBJ1-1, with no clear D. The CDR3 covers 14 residues. Per the germline V gene, CDR1 is LGHNA and CDR2 is YSLEER. V was trimmed by 2 bases and J by 1 base, leaving 8 bases between them. The CDR3 reads CASSQSTGNTEAFF. CDR3 nucleotides: TGCGCCAGCAGCCAAAGTACGGGGAACACTGAAGCTTTCTTT.

In its sample, this clone was seen a few times. The CDR3 here is CASSYGGVGANVLTF. For the CDR3, the DNA is TGTGCCAGCAGTTACGGGGGAGTTGGGGCCAACGTCCTGACTTTC. The chain couples TRBV7-2 to TRBJ2-6, with D perhaps TRBD2 (6 bases). CDR1 SGHTA and CDR2 FQGNSA come from the germline V gene. This CDR3 has 15 residues. V was clipped by 6 bases and J by 3 bases, with 12 bases between them.

On this clone itself: Just one base apart from a much larger clone, this may be a read error. Different DNA sequences within this sample yield the same CDR3. The chain links TRBV7-9 to TRBJ2-7, with no clear D. The V end was cut by 5 bases, the J end by 0 bases, with 2 bases between. Germline CDR1 SEHNR, CDR2 FQNEAQ (reference sequence). The CDR3 is made up of 11 amino acids. The CDR3 region is CASSRSYEQYF. The CDR3 coding sequence is TGTGCCAGCAGCCGCTCCTACGAGCAGTACTTC.

This clone came up once. CDR3 nucleotides: TGTGCCAGTAGTCCAGGAGGTCAGTTGAACACTGAAGCTTTCTTT. It codes for CASSPGGQLNTEAFF. V usage is TRBV19 and J usage is TRBJ1-1, with D hard to call. The CDR3 spans 15 residues. Germline V gene sequence: CDR1 LNHDA, CDR2 SQIVND (reference sequence). Between the trimmed V and J ends, which lost 5 bases and 0 bases, there was a span of 13 bases.

The rearrangement uses TRBV29-1 and TRBJ1-1; D is uncertain. The V and J ends lost 7 bases and 1 base respectively, with 16 bases between them. This CDR3 is built from 14 residues. CDR1 and CDR2 from the germline V gene are SQVTM and ANQGSEA. For the CDR3, the DNA is TGCAGCGCGGCATCCCAGAATGGGAACACTGAAGCTTTCTTT. Translation: CSAASQNGNTEAFF. The complete variable domain, with remaining parts taken from reference TRBV29-1 and TRBJ1-1, reads SAVISQKPSRDICQRGTSLTIQCQVDSQVTMMFWYRQQPGQSLTLIATANQGSEATYESGFVIDKFPISRPNLTFSTLTVSNMSPEDSSIYLCSAASQNGNTEAFFGQGTRLTVV.

This rearrangement joins TRBV4-3 to TRBJ1-2; TRBD1 is a possible D gene (6 bases). The V gene lost 4 bases and the J gene lost 7 bases, with 13 bases spanning the gap. The CDR3 is 13 residues long. Germline loops: CDR1 LGHNA, CDR2 YSLEER. CDR3 region: CASSLNREGGYTF. CDR3 sequence (DNA): TGCGCCAGCAGCCTCAACAGGGAGGGTGGCTACACCTTC.

This clone was found a few times. The V and J genes are TRBV7-2 and TRBJ2-3, with 10 bases that match TRBD2. Germline values: CDR1 SGHTA, CDR2 FQGNSA. After removal of 7 bases from V and 0 bases from J, the junction contained 7 bases not matched to a gene. The CDR3 has 16 residues. The CDR3 loop is CASTPRAGGSTDTQYF. The CDR3 nucleotides read TGTGCCAGCACCCCTCGAGCGGGGGGGAGCACAGATACGCAGTATTTT.

On this clone: This sample includes further DNA sequences coding for the same CDR3. V is TRBV7-2 and J is TRBJ2-5; the match to TRBD2 covers 8 bases. The CDR3 extends over 14 amino acids. Germline V CDR1 and CDR2: SGHTA, FQGNSA. V gave up 3 bases and J gave up 2 bases; unmatched junction bases: 2. The CDR3 loop is CASSFQRGQETQYF. CDR3 coding DNA: TGTGCCAGCAGCTTCCAGCGGGGGCAAGAGACCCAGTACTTC.

J is TRBJ1-6 and V is TRBV5-1, with TRBD1 identical over 7 bases. This CDR3 has 17 residues. The J segment lost 8 bases and the V segment lost 1 base, leaving 12 bases of the junction unmatched. Germline V CDR1 and CDR2: SGHRS, YFSETQ. CDR3 sequence (DNA): TGCGCCAGCAGCTTGAGGCCTACAGGGGAAGGGCATTCACCCCTCCACTTT. Protein product: CASSLRPTGEGHSPLHF.

The V call is TRBV27, the J call TRBJ1-2, with D tentatively TRBD1 (5 bases). CDR1 and CDR2 (germline): MNHEY, SMNVEV (reference sequence). This CDR3 contains 15 residues. The V gene lost 7 bases and the J gene lost 2 bases, with 17 bases spanning the gap. For the CDR3, the DNA is TGTGCCAGCACCTCCGTCGGGGGACGGAACTATGGCTACACCTTC. It specifies CASTSVGGRNYGYTF.

This clone was picked up a small number of times. Other DNA sequences within the sample encode an identical CDR3. The chain joins TRBV20-1 to TRBJ2-2, with D possibly TRBD2 on 6 matching bases. Germline CDR1 and CDR2: DFQATT and SNEGSKA (reference sequence). CDR3 size: 11 residues. V was cut by 3 bases and J by 7 bases, with 6 bases left in between. The chain's CDR3 is CSARGGGELFF. CDR3 nucleotides: TGCAGTGCTAGGGGAGGCGGGGAGCTGTTTTTT.

This chain links TRBV28 with TRBJ1-2; a possible D gene is TRBD1 (5 bases). This CDR3 comprises 11 residues. Looked up from germline, CDR1 is MDHEN and CDR2 is SYDVKM. V lost 10 bases to trimming and J lost 7 bases, with 13 bases between them. The CDR3 nucleotides read TGTGCCACCGAATCAGGGTCTGGCTACACCTTC. Protein sequence: CATESGSGYTF.

This clone was found a few times. The chain joins TRBV14 to TRBJ1-6; no clear D. Deletions cut 0 bases from V and 9 bases from J, with 6 bases between. Germline values: CDR1 SGHDN, CDR2 FVKESK. CDR3 length: 13 amino acids. CDR3 in DNA: TGTGCCAGCAGCCAAGAAGGAGGTTCACCCCTCCACTTT. The encoded protein is CASSQEGGSPLHF.

This chain uses TRBV29-1 with TRBJ2-7; 9 bases are shared with TRBD1. Unmatched junction bases numbered 10, after V lost 6 bases and J lost 7 bases. CDR3 size: 13 residues. Germline CDR1 and CDR2: SQVTM and ANQGSEA. Here the CDR3 DNA reads TGCAGCGTCCGGGACAGGGCCCCAGGGGAGCAGTACTTC. The encoded protein is CSVRDRAPGEQYF.

This chain links TRBV29-1 with TRBJ2-7, with a possible D match to TRBD2 (6 bases). Germline CDR1 reads SQVTM; CDR2 reads ANQGSEA. Deletions cut 3 bases from V and 4 bases from J, with 7 bases between. The CDR3 is made up of 11 amino acids. DNA for the CDR3: TGCAGCGTTGAGGCGGGGTACGAGCAGTACTTC. Its translation: CSVEAGYEQYF.